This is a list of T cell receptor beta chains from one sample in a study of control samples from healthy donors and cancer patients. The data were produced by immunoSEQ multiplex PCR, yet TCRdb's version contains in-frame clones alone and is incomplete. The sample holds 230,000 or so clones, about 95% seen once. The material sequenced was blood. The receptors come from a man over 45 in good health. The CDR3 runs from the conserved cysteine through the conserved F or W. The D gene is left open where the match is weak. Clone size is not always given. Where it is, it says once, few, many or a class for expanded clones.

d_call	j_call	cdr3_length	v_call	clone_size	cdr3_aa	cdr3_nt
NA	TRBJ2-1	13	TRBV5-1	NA	CASGRDRSNEQFF	TGCGCCAGCGGGCGGGACAGAAGCAATGAGCAGTTCTTC
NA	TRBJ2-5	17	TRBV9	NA	CASSVGYGGGAQETQYF	TGTGCCAGCAGCGTAGGGTATGGAGGTGGCGCCCAAGAGACCCAGTACTTC
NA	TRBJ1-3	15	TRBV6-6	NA	CASSYGVFSGNTIYF	TGTGCCAGCAGTTACGGGGTTTTCTCTGGAAACACCATATATTTT
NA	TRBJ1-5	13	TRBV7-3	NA	CASSLSENQPQHF	TGTGCCAGCAGCTTAAGTGAGAATCAGCCCCAGCATTTT
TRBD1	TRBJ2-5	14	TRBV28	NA	CASSGTGAQETQYF	TGTGCCAGCAGCGGGACAGGAGCCCAAGAGACCCAGTACTTC
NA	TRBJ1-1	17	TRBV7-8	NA	CASSSRKVYLMNTEAFF	TGTGCCAGCAGCTCCAGGAAAGTTTACCTAATGAACACTGAAGCTTTCTTT
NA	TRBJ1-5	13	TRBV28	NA	CASSWGGNQPQHF	TGTGCCAGCAGTTGGGGTGGGAATCAGCCCCAGCATTTT
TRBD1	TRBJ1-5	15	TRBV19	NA	CASTPQAGGTQPQHF	TGTGCCAGTACCCCTCAGGCAGGGGGCACTCAGCCCCAGCATTTT
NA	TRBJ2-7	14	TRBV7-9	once	CASSSTGLRAEQYF	TGTGCCAGCAGCTCCACGGGACTCCGCGCCGAGCAGTACTTC
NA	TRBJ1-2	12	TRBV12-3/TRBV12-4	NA	CASSLRRYGYTF	TGTGCCAGCAGTTTAAGGCGTTATGGCTACACCTTC
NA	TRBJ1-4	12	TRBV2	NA	CASSVLGEKLFF	TGTGCCAGCAGTGTACTGGGAGAAAAACTGTTTTTT
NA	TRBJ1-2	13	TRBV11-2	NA	CASSLPQSYGYTF	TGTGCCAGCAGCTTACCGCAGAGCTATGGCTACACCTTC
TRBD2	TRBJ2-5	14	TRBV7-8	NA	CASSLSGEGETQYF	TGTGCCAGCAGCTTATCGGGGGAGGGTGAGACCCAGTACTTC
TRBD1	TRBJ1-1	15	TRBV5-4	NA	CASSPGQAMNTEAFF	TGTGCCAGCAGCCCGGGACAGGCCATGAACACTGAAGCTTTCTTT
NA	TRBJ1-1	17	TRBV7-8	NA	CAGSLQGKAVGNTEAFF	TGTGCCGGCAGCTTACAGGGTAAGGCCGTGGGCAACACTGAAGCTTTCTTT
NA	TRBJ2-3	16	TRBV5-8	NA	CASCLGGTWWGDTQYF	TGTGCCAGCTGCCTGGGGGGAACTTGGTGGGGAGATACGCAGTATTTT
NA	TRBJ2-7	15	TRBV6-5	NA	CASSLRWGRSYEQYF	TGTGCCAGCAGCCTAAGATGGGGCAGGTCCTACGAGCAGTACTTC
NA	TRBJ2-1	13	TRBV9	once	CASSVRAYNEQFF	TGTGCCAGCAGCGTCAGGGCTTACAATGAGCAGTTCTTC
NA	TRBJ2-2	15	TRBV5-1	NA	CASSLAAGNTGELFF	TGCGCCAGCAGCTTGGCGGCAGGGAACACCGGGGAGCTGTTTTTT
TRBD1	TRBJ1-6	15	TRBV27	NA	CASRGQQGGGSPLHF	TGTGCCAGCAGGGGTCAACAGGGGGGCGGCTCACCCCTCCACTTT
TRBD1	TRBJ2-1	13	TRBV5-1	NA	CASSLPQGVGQFF	TGCGCCAGCAGCTTGCCCCAGGGGGTAGGGCAGTTCTTC
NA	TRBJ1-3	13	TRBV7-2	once	CASSLEFGNTIYF	TGTGCCAGCAGCTTAGAATTTGGAAACACCATATATTTT
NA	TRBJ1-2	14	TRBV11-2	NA	CASNSWGGGYGYTF	TGTGCCAGCAACTCATGGGGGGGAGGATATGGCTACACCTTC
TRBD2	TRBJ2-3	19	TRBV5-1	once	CASSSYPGTSGGARDTQYF	TGCGCCAGCAGCTCGTACCCCGGGACTAGCGGGGGGGCCAGAGATACGCAGTATTTT
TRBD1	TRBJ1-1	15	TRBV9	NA	CASSVDGQGNTEAFF	TGTGCCAGCAGCGTAGATGGACAGGGTAACACTGAAGCTTTCTTT